These 15 T cell receptor beta chains originate from one sample sequenced in a study of shared clonotypes between healthy human individuals. Clones were sequenced by immunoSEQ multiplex PCR, and TCRdb holds only the in-frame ones, with some missing. The sample has about 1.5 million clones; around 95% are singletons. Sequencing input: naive CD4+ T cells sorted from blood. This sample's subset: CD45RA+ positively selected. The origin of the receptors is a man aged 25 to 40 in good health.

The rearrangement uses TRBV9 and TRBJ2-2; TRBD2 is a possible D gene (5 bases). The CDR3 is 14 residues long. Trimming stripped 0 bases from V and 6 bases from J, with 9 bases between. Per the germline V gene, CDR1 is SGDLS and CDR2 is YYNGEE. The CDR3 spells CASSVAEGPGELFF. CDR3 coding DNA: TGTGCCAGCAGCGTAGCTGAGGGCCCCGGGGAGCTGTTTTTT.

This sequence joins TRBV14 and TRBJ2-7; D is possibly TRBD1 (6 bases). The germline gives CDR1 SGHDN, CDR2 FVKESK. V was trimmed by 4 bases and J by 2 bases, leaving 15 bases between them. The CDR3 has 15 amino acids. The CDR3 loop reads CASSPLLTGAYEQYF. As DNA, the CDR3 is TGTGCCAGCAGCCCTCTCCTGACAGGAGCCTACGAGCAGTACTTC.

The rearrangement uses TRBV7-2 and TRBJ2-3; D is uncertain. The CDR3 covers 17 residues. CDR1 and CDR2 (germline): SGHTA, FQGNSA. V dropped 3 bases and J dropped 2 bases, with 18 bases sitting between them. CDR3 sequence reads: CASSLVAVPSSTDTQYF. The CDR3 DNA follows: TGTGCCAGCAGCTTGGTGGCAGTTCCTTCTTCCACAGATACGCAGTATTTT.

The CDR3 DNA follows: TGTGCCAGCACTCAGGTCTCTGGGGCCAACGTCCTGACTTTC. Translating gives CASTQVSGANVLTF. The chain combines TRBV6-6 with TRBJ2-6; D is undetermined. Germline V CDR1 and CDR2: MNHNY, SVGAGI (reference sequence). The CDR3 loop spans 14 amino acids. The V end was cut by 7 bases, the J end by 0 bases, with 7 bases between.

As to this clone: Other DNA sequences within the sample encode an identical CDR3. The chain employs TRBV11-2 and TRBJ1-1; D is uncertain. V dropped 1 base and J dropped 0 bases, with 6 bases sitting between them. Per germline, CDR1 SGHAT and CDR2 FQNNGV. CDR3 size: 14 residues. CDR3 in amino acids: CASSLGQVNTEAFF. CDR3 in DNA: TGTGCCAGCAGCTTAGGGCAGGTGAACACTGAAGCTTTCTTT.

The rearrangement links TRBV15 to TRBJ1-4; 7 bases map to TRBD1. The germline V gene has CDR1 LNHNV and CDR2 YYDKDF (reference sequence). This CDR3 is built from 14 residues. After removal of 0 bases from V and 8 bases from J, the junction contained 3 bases not matched to a gene. This CDR3 is CATSREGQLEKLFF. Here the CDR3 DNA reads TGTGCCACCAGCAGAGAGGGACAGCTAGAAAAACTGTTTTTT.

The chain links TRBV7-3 to TRBJ2-7; D is possibly TRBD1 (7 bases). This CDR3 has 15 amino acids. Trimming cost V 2 bases and J 3 bases, with 14 bases left between them. From germline, CDR1 is SGHTA and CDR2 FQGTGA. CDR3 loop: CASSLGPGGLYEQYF. The CDR3 bases are TGTGCCAGCAGCTTAGGACCAGGGGGACTCTACGAGCAGTACTTC.

The rearrangement uses TRBV7-9 and TRBJ2-3; possibly TRBD2 for D (6 bases). Germline-derived CDR1 and CDR2 are SEHNR and FQNEAQ (reference sequence). Between the trimmed V and J ends, which lost 6 bases and 3 bases, there was a span of 16 bases. The CDR3 runs to 15 residues. CDR3: CASSQTAGATDTQYF. The CDR3 DNA reads TGTGCCAGCAGTCAAACAGCGGGCGCGACAGATACGCAGTATTTT. The full variable domain, with the rest looked up from reference TRBV7-9 and TRBJ2-3, is DTGVSQNPRHKITKRGQNVTFRCDPISEHNRLYWYRQTLGQGPEFLTYFQNEAQLEKSRLLSDRFSAERPKGSFSTLEIQRTEQGDSAMYLCASSQTAGATDTQYFGPGTRLTVL.

The V gene is TRBV4-2, the J gene TRBJ1-1; maybe TRBD1 (5 bases). The V and J ends lost 0 bases and 3 bases respectively, with 20 bases between them. The CDR3 is made up of 18 amino acids. The germline V gene encodes CDR1 LGHNA and CDR2 YNFKEQ. The CDR3 bases are TGTGCCAGCAGCCAAGACGCGGGAGGGGCGACTGGGGACACTGAAGCTTTCTTT. Protein sequence: CASSQDAGGATGDTEAFF.

The chain has TRBV4-3 and TRBJ2-3, with a tentative D call TRBD2 (6 bases). Germline CDR1 reads LGHNA; CDR2 reads YSLEER. The CDR3 is 15 amino acids. V dropped 4 bases and J dropped 5 bases, with 16 bases sitting between them. CDR3 sequence: CASSLSTSPEDTQYF. The CDR3, as DNA: TGCGCCAGCAGCCTGTCTACTAGCCCGGAAGATACGCAGTATTTT.

The chain links TRBV27 to TRBJ2-7; D is unresolved. Trimming cost V 8 bases and J 3 bases, with 17 bases left between them. CDR1 and CDR2 from the germline V gene are MNHEY and SMNVEV (reference sequence). The CDR3 is 14 amino acids. CDR3 nucleotides: TGTGCCAGCGGGGTAACCCCCCTCTTCTACGAGCAGTACTTC. Its translation: CASGVTPLFYEQYF.

This chain links TRBV28 with TRBJ2-2; D perhaps matches TRBD1 (5 bases). The CDR3 has 14 amino acids. Trimming took off 8 bases at V and 6 bases at J, with 16 bases between the two ends. Germline V CDR1 and CDR2: MDHEN, SYDVKM. CDR3 loop: CASVSRQGAGELFF. The CDR3 bases are TGTGCCAGCGTGAGTCGGCAGGGTGCCGGGGAGCTGTTTTTT.

Comments on this clone: The sample carries other DNA sequences with the same CDR3. The rearrangement links TRBV10-2 to TRBJ2-2, with D uncertain. Germline CDR1 WSHSY, CDR2 SAAADI. The CDR3 runs to 13 residues. Trimming shortened V by 4 bases and J by 5 bases, and 8 bases separated the two germline ends. CDR3 residues: CASSASRTGELFF. The CDR3 DNA reads as TGCGCCAGCAGTGCCTCTAGAACCGGGGAGCTGTTTTTT.

The chain carries TRBV19 and TRBJ2-2; 9 bases align to TRBD2. Germline-derived CDR1 and CDR2 are LNHDA and SQIVND (reference sequence). This CDR3 has 16 residues. V lost 5 bases, J lost 4 bases, and 8 bases stayed unmatched. The CDR3: CASSGREGPGTGELFF. As DNA, the CDR3 is TGTGCCAGTAGTGGGCGGGAGGGCCCGGGCACCGGGGAGCTGTTTTTT.

This chain links TRBV7-2 with TRBJ2-1; D is uncertain. Trimming removed 2 bases at V and 5 bases at J, with 22 bases between. This CDR3 has 18 amino acids. Germline CDR1 is SGHTA and CDR2 is FQGNSA. The CDR3: CASSLTISRTRGDNEQFF. The CDR3 DNA sequence: TGTGCCAGCAGCTTAACTATAAGCCGCACCCGCGGAGACAATGAGCAGTTCTTC.